This TCR beta chain is drawn from a study of identical twins. With respect to this clonotype: Its cognate antigen is unknown.

TCRdb recomputed calls from the 5' RACE reads with MiXCR, one row per CDR3 protein. The table lists some 790,000 distinct CDR3 sequences, about 18% of them singletons. General study results and limits: Conclusions were drawn cross-sectionally by statistical analysis, without following the same donors. Out-of-frame sharing of TCR alpha in monozygotic twins was underestimated by models.

V lost 4 bases and J 4 bases, leaving 12 bases between the germline ends. The CDR3 has 14 amino acids. The germline CDR1 and CDR2 sequences are SGDLS and YYNGEE. This sample also belongs to another study, concerning T cells expressing NK-cell markers. That source notes: Of the CD8+ T cell pool in six donors, roughly 1.0-8% was accounted for by dominant NKG2C+ clonotypes.

Sequencing was done on a sample of PBMCs. This chain uses TRBV9 with TRBJ1-5, with D possibly matching TRBD1 (5 bases). The TCR comes from a woman under 30 in good health. CDR3 loop: CASSRDLGNQPQHF. The CDR3 nucleotides are TGTGCCAGCAGCCGGGACCTGGGAAATCAGCCCCAGCATTTT.